This is a list of T cell receptor beta chains from one sample in a study of blood T cell repertoires in COVID-19. Method: immunoSEQ multiplex PCR; TCRdb's copy keeps in-frame clones and lacks some. The data show roughly 60,000 clones, 80% to 95% seen once. Specimen: peripheral blood. These receptors originate from a middle-aged man with active COVID-19. Both conserved end residues are part of each CDR3. Fields, in order: J gene, D gene, clone size, V gene, CDR3 DNA, CDR3 protein. The D gene is left open where the match is weak. Size tells how often a clone was seen (once, few, many) or the class of an expanded clone, and some rows leave it out.

j_gene: TRBJ2-3
d_gene: -
abundance: -
v_gene: TRBV6-4
CDR3nt: TGTGCCAGCAGTGATCTCGCGGGGAATACGCAGTATTTT
CDR3aa: CASSDLAGNTQYF

j_gene: TRBJ2-3
d_gene: TRBD1
abundance: once
v_gene: TRBV11-3
CDR3nt: TGTGCCAGCAGCCCCCAGGGGGGCACAGATACGCAGTATTTT
CDR3aa: CASSPQGGTDTQYF

j_gene: TRBJ2-7
d_gene: TRBD2
abundance: -
v_gene: TRBV12-3/TRBV12-4
CDR3nt: TGTGCCAGCAGTTTGTGGGAGGGCTACGAGCAGTACTTC
CDR3aa: CASSLWEGYEQYF

j_gene: TRBJ2-1
d_gene: -
abundance: -
v_gene: TRBV18
CDR3nt: TGTGCCAGCTCACGCCCCGACAGGATTGTAAATGAGCAGTTCTTC
CDR3aa: CASSRPDRIVNEQFF

j_gene: TRBJ2-3
d_gene: TRBD1
abundance: -
v_gene: TRBV9
CDR3nt: TGTGCCAGCAGCGTAGCCCCGGACAGGGGGACAGATACGCAGTATTTT
CDR3aa: CASSVAPDRGTDTQYF

j_gene: TRBJ2-1
d_gene: -
abundance: -
v_gene: TRBV11-3
CDR3nt: TGTGCCAGCAGCTTAGGACTGGGGGCAAATGAGCAGTTCTTC
CDR3aa: CASSLGLGANEQFF

j_gene: TRBJ2-7
d_gene: TRBD1
abundance: once
v_gene: TRBV11-2
CDR3nt: TGTGCCAGCAGCCCCCTGACAGGGTTTAGGGAGCAGTACTTC
CDR3aa: CASSPLTGFREQYF

j_gene: TRBJ2-1
d_gene: -
abundance: -
v_gene: TRBV6-5
CDR3nt: TGTGCCACATACAGGGATCCCAATGAGCAGTTCTTC
CDR3aa: CATYRDPNEQFF

j_gene: TRBJ1-1
d_gene: -
abundance: -
v_gene: TRBV6-5
CDR3nt: TGTGCCAGGTGGTCGCGGGGCACTGAAGCTTTCTTT
CDR3aa: CARWSRGTEAFF

j_gene: TRBJ2-7
d_gene: -
abundance: -
v_gene: TRBV7-8
CDR3nt: TGTGCCAGCAGCTTAGTAGGCAGGGCCAACGAGCAGTACTTC
CDR3aa: CASSLVGRANEQYF

j_gene: TRBJ2-7
d_gene: -
abundance: -
v_gene: TRBV7-6
CDR3nt: TGTGCCAGCAGCTCCTTCGGGAGAATGGACGAGCAGTACTTC
CDR3aa: CASSSFGRMDEQYF

j_gene: TRBJ1-3
d_gene: -
abundance: -
v_gene: TRBV29-1
CDR3nt: TGCAGCGTCAGGGTGGGCTCTGGAAACACCATATATTTT
CDR3aa: CSVRVGSGNTIYF

j_gene: TRBJ1-1
d_gene: TRBD1
abundance: -
v_gene: TRBV7-2
CDR3nt: TGTGCCAGCAGTTCCACCTCGGACAGGGGGCTGATCACTGAAGCTTTCTTT
CDR3aa: CASSSTSDRGLITEAFF

j_gene: TRBJ2-5
d_gene: -
abundance: -
v_gene: TRBV12-3/TRBV12-4
CDR3nt: TGTGCCAGCAGTTTAGGACTAAAAGAGACCCAGTACTTC
CDR3aa: CASSLGLKETQYF

j_gene: TRBJ2-3
d_gene: -
abundance: -
v_gene: TRBV4-3
CDR3nt: TGCGCCAGCAGCCAAGTGGCGCAGGGGATCACAGATACGCAGTATTTT
CDR3aa: CASSQVAQGITDTQYF

j_gene: TRBJ2-3
d_gene: TRBD1
abundance: -
v_gene: TRBV7-2
CDR3nt: TGTGCCAGCAGCCGCCCGTGGGCAGGGGGTCGTAGCACAGATACGCAGTATTTT
CDR3aa: CASSRPWAGGRSTDTQYF

j_gene: TRBJ2-7
d_gene: TRBD1
abundance: -
v_gene: TRBV7-9
CDR3nt: TGTGCCAGCAGCTTAAGGACAGGGGGTGACGAGCAGTACTTC
CDR3aa: CASSLRTGGDEQYF

j_gene: TRBJ2-7
d_gene: -
abundance: -
v_gene: TRBV6-5
CDR3nt: TGTGCCAGCAGCAAAGGACAGACCTTTCTCGACGAGCAGTACTTC
CDR3aa: CASSKGQTFLDEQYF

j_gene: TRBJ2-1
d_gene: -
abundance: -
v_gene: TRBV5-1
CDR3nt: TGCGCCAGCACGGGACTTCGATCCCATGAGCAGTTCTTC
CDR3aa: CASTGLRSHEQFF

j_gene: TRBJ2-1
d_gene: -
abundance: -
v_gene: TRBV10-1
CDR3nt: TGCGCCAGCAGCGAGAGCGCAGGGGCGGGCTCCTACAATGAGCAGTTCTTC
CDR3aa: CASSESAGAGSYNEQFF

j_gene: TRBJ2-1
d_gene: -
abundance: -
v_gene: TRBV7-9
CDR3nt: TGTGCCAGCAGTAGGACAAATGAGCAGTTCTTC
CDR3aa: CASSRTNEQFF

j_gene: TRBJ2-7
d_gene: TRBD1
abundance: once
v_gene: TRBV11-3
CDR3nt: TGTGCCAGCAGTAAAACAGGGGTGGGCCCATACGAGCAGTACTTC
CDR3aa: CASSKTGVGPYEQYF

j_gene: TRBJ2-7
d_gene: -
abundance: -
v_gene: TRBV3-1/TRBV3-2
CDR3nt: TGTGCCAGCAGCCAAGAGTCACTCCGGGCCTACGAGCAGTACTTC
CDR3aa: CASSQESLRAYEQYF